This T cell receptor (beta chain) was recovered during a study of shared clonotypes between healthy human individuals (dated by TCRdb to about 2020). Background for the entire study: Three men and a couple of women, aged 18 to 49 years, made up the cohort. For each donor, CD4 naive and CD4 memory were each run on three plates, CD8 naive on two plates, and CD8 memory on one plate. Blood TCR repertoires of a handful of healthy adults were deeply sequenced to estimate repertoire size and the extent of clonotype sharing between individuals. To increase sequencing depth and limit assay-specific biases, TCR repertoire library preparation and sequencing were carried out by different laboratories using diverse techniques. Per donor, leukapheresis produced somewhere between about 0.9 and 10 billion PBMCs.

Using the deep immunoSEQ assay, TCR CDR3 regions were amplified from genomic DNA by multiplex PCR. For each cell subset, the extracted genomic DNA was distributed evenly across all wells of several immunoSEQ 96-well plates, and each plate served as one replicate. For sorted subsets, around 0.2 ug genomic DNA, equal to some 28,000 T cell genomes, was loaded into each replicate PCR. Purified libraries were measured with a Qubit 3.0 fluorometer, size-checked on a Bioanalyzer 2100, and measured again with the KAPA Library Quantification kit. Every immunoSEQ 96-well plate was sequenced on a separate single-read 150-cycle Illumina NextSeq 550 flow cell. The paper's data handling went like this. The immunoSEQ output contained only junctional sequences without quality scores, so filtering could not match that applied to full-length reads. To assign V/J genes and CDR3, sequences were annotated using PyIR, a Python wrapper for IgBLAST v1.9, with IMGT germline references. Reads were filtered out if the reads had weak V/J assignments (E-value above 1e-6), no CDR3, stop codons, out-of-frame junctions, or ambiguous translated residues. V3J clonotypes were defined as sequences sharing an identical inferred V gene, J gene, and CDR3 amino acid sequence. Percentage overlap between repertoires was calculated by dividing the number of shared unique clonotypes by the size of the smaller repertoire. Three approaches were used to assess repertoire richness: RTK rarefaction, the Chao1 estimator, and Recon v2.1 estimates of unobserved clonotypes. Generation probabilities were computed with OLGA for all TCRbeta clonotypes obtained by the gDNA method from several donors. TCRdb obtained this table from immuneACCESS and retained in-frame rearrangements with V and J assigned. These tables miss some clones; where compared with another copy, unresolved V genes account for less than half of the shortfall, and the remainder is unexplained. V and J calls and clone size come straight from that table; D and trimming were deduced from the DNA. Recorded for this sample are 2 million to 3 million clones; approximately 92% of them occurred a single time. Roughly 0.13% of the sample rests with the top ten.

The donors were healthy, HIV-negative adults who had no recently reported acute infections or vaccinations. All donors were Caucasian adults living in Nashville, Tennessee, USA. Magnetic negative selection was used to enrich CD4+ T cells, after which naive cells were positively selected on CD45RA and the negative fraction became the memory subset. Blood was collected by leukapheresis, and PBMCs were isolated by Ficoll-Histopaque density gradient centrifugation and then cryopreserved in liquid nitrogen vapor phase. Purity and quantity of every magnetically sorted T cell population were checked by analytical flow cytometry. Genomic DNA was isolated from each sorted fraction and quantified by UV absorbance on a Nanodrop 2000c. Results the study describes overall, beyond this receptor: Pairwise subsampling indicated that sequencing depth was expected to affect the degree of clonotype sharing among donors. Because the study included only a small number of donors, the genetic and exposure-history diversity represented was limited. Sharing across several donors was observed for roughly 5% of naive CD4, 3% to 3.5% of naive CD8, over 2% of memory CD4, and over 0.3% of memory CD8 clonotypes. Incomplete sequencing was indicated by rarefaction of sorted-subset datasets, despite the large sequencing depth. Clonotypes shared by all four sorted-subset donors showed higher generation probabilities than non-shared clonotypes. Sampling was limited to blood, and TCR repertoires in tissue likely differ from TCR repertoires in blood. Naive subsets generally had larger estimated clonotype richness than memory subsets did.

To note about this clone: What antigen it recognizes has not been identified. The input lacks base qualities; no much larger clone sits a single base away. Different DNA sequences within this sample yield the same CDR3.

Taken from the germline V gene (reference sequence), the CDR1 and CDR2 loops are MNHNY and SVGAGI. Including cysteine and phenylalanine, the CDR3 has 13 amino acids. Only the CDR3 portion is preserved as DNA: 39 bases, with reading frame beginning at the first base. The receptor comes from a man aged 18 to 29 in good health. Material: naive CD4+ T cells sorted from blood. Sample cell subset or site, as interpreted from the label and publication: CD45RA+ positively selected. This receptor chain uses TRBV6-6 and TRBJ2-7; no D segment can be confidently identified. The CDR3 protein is CASQPSKDYEQYF. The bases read TGTGCTAGCCAACCATCTAAGGACTACGAGCAGTACTTC.